Below, 15 T cell receptor beta chains from the same sample are listed, as sequenced in a study of shared clonotypes between healthy human individuals. Here immunoSEQ multiplex PCR was the method, and the copy in TCRdb shows in-frame clones only, minus some. The sample lists hundreds of thousands of clones, over 65% seen once, with 1.5% to 2% in the top ten. The sample consisted of memory CD4+ T cells sorted from blood. Subset denoted: CD45RA-negative fraction. The receptor set was obtained from a woman under 40 in good health.

The CDR3 sequence is CASSLPGAYEQYF. Here the CDR3 DNA reads TGCGCCAGCAGCTTGCCGGGTGCGTACGAGCAGTACTTC. The chain combines TRBV5-1 with TRBJ2-7; D unclear. Germline loops: CDR1 SGHRS, CDR2 YFSETQ. With 1 base removed from V and 4 bases from J, the gap between germline ends came to 9 bases. The CDR3 runs to 13 residues.

The V call is TRBV5-6, the J call TRBJ1-6; D is unresolved. V lost 1 base and J 5 bases, leaving 7 bases between the germline ends. Germline V lookup: CDR1 SGHDT, CDR2 YYEEEE. CDR3 length: 14 residues. Here the CDR3 reads CASSLKRNNSPLHF. As DNA, the CDR3 is TGTGCCAGCAGCTTGAAACGGAATAATTCACCCCTCCACTTT.

The chain has TRBV5-6 and TRBJ2-1; no clear D. The V gene lost 7 bases and the J gene lost 10 bases, with 12 bases spanning the gap. CDR1 SGHDT and CDR2 YYEEEE come from the germline V gene. The CDR3 is 11 residues long. CDR3 amino acids: CASRVSGEQFF. In DNA, the CDR3 is TGTGCCAGCCGGGTGTCCGGGGAGCAGTTCTTC.

This chain uses TRBV19 with TRBJ2-2; the match to TRBD2 covers 15 bases. With 2 bases clipped from V and 4 bases from J, the junction kept 8 bases outside the gene matches. CDR3 length equals 19 residues. The germline CDR1 and CDR2 sequences are LNHDA and SQIVND (reference sequence). As DNA, the CDR3 is TGTGCCAGTAGTATACCCGGACTAGCGGGAGGGCCGGGCACCGGGGAGCTGTTTTTT. It is translated as CASSIPGLAGGPGTGELFF.

V is TRBV6-1 and J is TRBJ2-1; D unclear. CDR1 MNHNS and CDR2 SASEGT come from the germline V gene. This CDR3 contains 14 residues. Trimming took 4 bases from V and 7 from J, leaving 14 bases between them. CDR3 nucleotide sequence: TGTGCCAGCAGTGGCCAAAGGAGCGCGAATGAGCAGTTCTTC. Translating it yields CASSGQRSANEQFF.

The genes are TRBV15 and TRBJ2-6, with a possible D match to TRBD1 (6 bases). Germline CDR1 LNHNV, CDR2 YYDKDF (reference sequence). V lost 2 bases and J 1 base, leaving 12 bases between the germline ends. The CDR3 totals 17 residues. CDR3 sequence reads: CATSRIRGGSGANVLTF. CDR3 sequence (DNA): TGTGCCACCAGCAGAATCAGAGGGGGATCTGGGGCCAACGTCCTGACTTTC.

The chain carries TRBV7-9 and TRBJ1-3; D gene uncertain. Trimming removed 6 bases at V and 4 bases at J, with 7 bases between. The length of the CDR3 is 12 residues. CDR1 is SEHNR, CDR2 FQNEAQ, per germline (reference sequence). The chain's CDR3 is CASRASGNTIYF. DNA for the CDR3: TGTGCCAGCAGGGCTTCGGGAAACACCATATATTTT.

The chain employs TRBV11-2 and TRBJ2-2, with 7 bases lining up with TRBD2. Germline values: CDR1 SGHAT, CDR2 FQNNGV. V trimming: 7 bases; J trimming: 4 bases; junction bases outside the gene matches: 15. The CDR3 extends over 17 amino acids. The DNA for the CDR3 is TGTGCCAGCAACACCCAGCTCGCGGGAGCGAGCACCGGGGAGCTGTTTTTT. This gives the protein CASNTQLAGASTGELFF.

This clone was observed a single time. The chain employs TRBV7-9 and TRBJ2-5; possibly TRBD1 for D (5 bases). Trimming cost V 5 bases and J 5 bases, with 21 bases left between them. This CDR3 has 16 residues. The germline V gene encodes CDR1 SEHNR and CDR2 FQNEAQ (reference sequence). The DNA of the CDR3 is TGTGCCAGCAGCCCACTGGGCAGGCGGTCAGGGGAGACCCAGTACTTC. Translation: CASSPLGRRSGETQYF.

There are many counts of this clone. The chain recombines TRBV5-1 with TRBJ2-1; D unresolved. The CDR3 totals 15 residues. V lost 4 bases to trimming and J lost 1 base, with 12 bases between them. Germline CDR1 SGHRS, CDR2 YFSETQ. CDR3 residues: CASSPSSYSYNEQFF. CDR3 in DNA: TGCGCCAGCAGCCCATCCTCTTATTCCTACAATGAGCAGTTCTTC.

This clone was seen a handful of times. The rearrangement links TRBV4-1 to TRBJ1-3, with D possibly being TRBD1 (5 bases). Germline V gives CDR1 MGHRA, CDR2 YSYEKL. The CDR3 sequence is 16 residues long. V was pared by 3 bases and J by 4 bases, with 16 bases between. The DNA for the CDR3 is TGCGCCAGCAGCCAGTCCGGCACCAACAGGGGAAACACCATATATTTT. Its protein product is CASSQSGTNRGNTIYF.

This clone was detected a few times. This chain connects TRBV2 to TRBJ1-2; tentatively, D is TRBD1 (5 bases). The germline V gene encodes CDR1 SNHLY and CDR2 FYNNEI. With 7 bases removed from V and 2 bases from J, the gap between germline ends came to 5 bases. This CDR3 contains 11 residues. CDR3 region: CASTGNYGYTF. Written as DNA, the CDR3 is TGTGCCAGCACAGGGAACTATGGCTACACCTTC.

On this clone: The junction departs from the called germline gene at one end, perhaps through a read error. The rearrangement joins TRBV11-2 to TRBJ2-3; D might be TRBD2 (6 bases). The CDR3 is 16 amino acids. CDR1 and CDR2 (germline): SGHAT, FQNNGV. The CDR3 coding sequence is TGTGCCAGCAGCCTAGATCCGGGACTCAACACAGATACGCAGTATTTT. Translation: CASSLDPGLNTDTQYF.

This clone was counted a single time. This rearrangement joins TRBV5-6 to TRBJ1-5, with D tentatively TRBD1 (5 bases). From germline, CDR1 is SGHDT and CDR2 YYEEEE. CDR3 length equals 16 residues. The V end was cut by 1 base, the J end by 5 bases, with 16 bases between. The CDR3 spells CASSLYRLPGYQPQHF. The CDR3 nucleotides are TGTGCCAGCAGCTTGTACAGGCTCCCAGGATATCAGCCCCAGCATTTT.

The chain uses TRBV2 and TRBJ2-1, with 7 positions matching TRBD1. The CDR3 is made up of 13 amino acids. Germline CDR1 reads SNHLY; CDR2 reads FYNNEI. Germline trimming cut 6 bases from V and 9 bases from J; bases unmatched to any gene: 8. The CDR3 DNA reads as TGTGCCAGCAGGTCAGACAGGGCGGGTGAGCAGTTCTTC. Translated, it gives CASRSDRAGEQFF.